The 17 T cell receptor beta chains reported below all come from one sample, sequenced in a study of blood T cell repertoires in COVID-19 (dated by TCRdb to the early 2020s). The protocol used for the library was the immunoSEQ multiplex PCR assay. Sourced from immuneACCESS, this table was stored by TCRdb with only in-frame sequences that have V and J called. A share of the clones is absent; for the studies checked, an unresolved V gene accounts for under half, and the remainder has no known explanation. Across this sample there are 240,000 or so clones, with 70% to 85% seen only once. Around 9.6% of the sample lies in the top ten. Source material: peripheral blood. All receptors come from a woman older than 75 with acute or convalescent COVID-19.

The V gene is TRBV4-1, the J gene TRBJ1-1; no reliable D call. The CDR3 consists of 13 residues. Germline loops: CDR1 MGHRA, CDR2 YSYEKL. V was pared by 1 base and J by 4 bases, with 7 bases between. The CDR3 spells CASSQARGTEAFF. CDR3 sequence (DNA): TGCGCCAGCAGCCAAGCGCGGGGCACTGAAGCTTTCTTT.

The gene calls are TRBV7-8 and TRBJ2-7, with D maybe TRBD2 (5 bases). The length of the CDR3 is 13 residues. Trimming removed 5 bases at V and 9 bases at J, with 17 bases between. The germline CDR1 and CDR2 sequences are SGHVS and FQNEAQ. The CDR3 nucleotides read TGTGCCAGCAGCCTTCTGGCGGAGGCGAGGCAGTACTTC. Amino acid sequence: CASSLLAEARQYF.

The gene calls are TRBV5-4 and TRBJ2-2, with a possible D match to TRBD1 (5 bases). Trimming removed 1 base at V and 1 base at J, with 8 bases between. Germline loops: CDR1 SGHNT, CDR2 YYREEE (reference sequence). The CDR3 has 15 residues. CDR3 amino acids: CASSLRGRNTGELFF. The CDR3 DNA sequence: TGTGCCAGCAGCTTGAGGGGCCGGAACACCGGGGAGCTGTTTTTT.

The CDR3 is CASSYSRGGGTEAFF. The CDR3 coding sequence is TGTGCCAGCAGTTACTCGAGGGGGGGAGGCACTGAAGCTTTCTTT. This rearrangement joins TRBV6-6 to TRBJ1-1, with D possibly TRBD1 on 6 matching bases. Germline V gene sequence: CDR1 MNHNY, CDR2 SVGAGI (reference sequence). This CDR3 is built from 15 residues. V gave up 0 bases and J gave up 4 bases, with 12 bases separating them.

The V call is TRBV2, the J call TRBJ2-7, with 11 nucleotides matching TRBD1. Germline V gene lookup returns CDR1 SNHLY and CDR2 FYNNEI. V was clipped by 4 bases and J by 2 bases; unmatched bases: 7. This CDR3 contains 16 residues. CDR3 amino acids: CASSVSGTGGPYEQYF. The CDR3 coding sequence is TGTGCCAGCAGTGTCTCGGGGACAGGGGGTCCCTACGAGCAGTACTTC.

The CDR3 DNA reads as TGTGCCAGCAGCCCTTCGGGGAGCAATCAGCCCCAGCATTTT. Translation: CASSPSGSNQPQHF. The chain is built from TRBV7-2 and TRBJ1-5; D is undetermined. The germline CDR1 and CDR2 sequences are SGHTA and FQGNSA. Trimming shortened V by 5 bases and J by 1 base, and 9 bases separated the two germline ends. The CDR3 runs 14 residues.

The V call is TRBV27, the J call TRBJ1-1; no clear D. V was shortened by 3 bases and J by 1 base, with 9 bases between the two germline ends. Germline V lookup: CDR1 MNHEY, CDR2 SMNVEV (reference sequence). The CDR3 spans 14 residues. As DNA, the CDR3 is TGTGCCAGCAGTTTTCCCCACAAGAACACTGAAGCTTTCTTT. This encodes CASSFPHKNTEAFF.

V usage is TRBV11-1 and J usage is TRBJ1-1; 10 bases are shared with TRBD1. The CDR3 covers 15 residues. V gave up 4 bases and J gave up 3 bases; unmatched junction bases: 5. From germline, CDR1 is SGHAT and CDR2 FQDESV (reference sequence). The CDR3 bases are TGTGCCAGCAGCTCGGACAGGGGGATGGACACTGAAGCTTTCTTT. Translation gives CASSSDRGMDTEAFF.

The chain is built from TRBV7-3 and TRBJ2-2; the match to TRBD2 covers 9 bases. With 5 bases clipped from V and 5 bases from J, the junction kept 15 bases outside the gene matches. The CDR3 has 18 amino acids. Germline V gene lookup returns CDR1 SGHTA and CDR2 FQGTGA. CDR3 amino acids: CASSRSGGSGGLTGELFF. CDR3 in DNA: TGTGCCAGCAGCCGCTCTGGGGGTAGCGGGGGCTTAACCGGGGAGCTGTTTTTT.

This sequence joins TRBV12-2 and TRBJ1-5; whether TRBD1, the table's D call, matches the DNA was not checked. TRBV12-2 is a pseudogene segment. This CDR3 has 18 residues. In nucleotides, the CDR3 is TGTGCAAGTCGCTTGGCCAACAGGGGGCGCCGGAGCAATCAGCCCCAGCATTTT. Translating gives CASRLANRGRRSNQPQHF.

The V and J genes are TRBV2 and TRBJ1-5; D remains ambiguous. This CDR3 spans 11 amino acids. V was clipped by 4 bases and J by 9 bases, with 7 bases between them. Germline CDR1 SNHLY, CDR2 FYNNEI. Here the CDR3 DNA reads TGTGCCAGCAGTGCCCGGGGGCCCCAGCATTTT. Translated: CASSARGPQHF.

The chain is built from TRBV7-2 and TRBJ2-7; 10 nucleotides match TRBD2. CDR1 is SGHTA, CDR2 FQGNSA, per germline. The length of the CDR3 is 14 residues. Trimming took 5 bases from V and 3 from J; bases not matched to a gene: 4. The CDR3 coding sequence is TGTGCCAGCAGCCAGAGCGGGGGGGACTACGAGCAGTACTTC. Amino acids: CASSQSGGDYEQYF.

The rearrangement links TRBV11-3 to TRBJ1-4; 9 bases match TRBD1. The CDR3 length is 17 residues. The V segment lost 4 bases and the J segment 7 bases; nucleotides outside the gene matches: 13. Germline CDR1 and CDR2: SGHNT and YENEEA. The CDR3 sequence is CASSSLHRGRDGEKLFF. CDR3 coding DNA: TGTGCCAGCAGCTCCTTACACAGGGGGCGCGATGGTGAAAAACTGTTTTTT. Full variable domain (outside the CDR3, taken from reference TRBV11-3 and TRBJ1-4): EAGVVQSPRYKIIEKKQPVAFWCNPISGHNTLYWYLQNLGQGPELLIRYENEEAVDDSQLPKDRFSAERLKGVDSTLKIQPAELGDSAVYLCASSSLHRGRDGEKLFFGSGTQLSVL.

This clone was seen a few times. The J gene is TRBJ1-1, the V gene TRBV28, with 10 bases fitting TRBD1. The CDR3 has 15 amino acids. Germline assignment: CDR1 MDHEN and CDR2 SYDVKM. V gave up 7 bases and J gave up 3 bases; unmatched junction bases: 8. The CDR3 bases are TGTGCCAGCACCCTGGACAGGGGGGACGACACTGAAGCTTTCTTT. Encoded protein: CASTLDRGDDTEAFF. The variable domain in full, completed from reference TRBV28 and TRBJ1-1, reads DVKVTQSSRYLVKRTGEKVFLECVQDMDHENMFWYRQDPGLGLRLIYFSYDVKMKEKGDIPEGYSVSREKKERFSLILESASTNQTSMYLCASTLDRGDDTEAFFGQGTRLTVV.

The chain combines TRBV6-5 with TRBJ2-7; a weak D match, TRBD1 (6 bases). Trimming stripped 5 bases from V and 2 bases from J, with 10 bases between. Per the germline V gene, CDR1 is MNHEY and CDR2 is SVGAGI. The CDR3 spans 13 residues. The CDR3 sequence is CASSRTETYEQYF. The CDR3 bases are TGTGCCAGCAGTCGGACAGAGACCTACGAGCAGTACTTC.

The V gene is TRBV15, the J gene TRBJ2-1; possibly TRBD1 for D (5 bases). Germline V gene sequence: CDR1 LNHNV, CDR2 YYDKDF (reference sequence). The V and J ends lost 1 base and 7 bases respectively, with 14 bases between them. This CDR3 has 15 amino acids. CDR3 nucleotides: TGTGCCACCAGCAGAGTACAGGACCTGTGGAATGAGCAGTTCTTC. This encodes CATSRVQDLWNEQFF.

The chain joins TRBV14 to TRBJ2-7, with D possibly being TRBD1 (5 bases). Trimming shortened V by 0 bases and J by 8 bases, and 14 bases separated the two germline ends. CDR3 size: 14 residues. Germline CDR1 SGHDN, CDR2 FVKESK. The CDR3: CASSQEGPLPKQYF. In DNA, the CDR3 is TGTGCCAGCAGCCAAGAGGGGCCCCTACCGAAGCAGTACTTC.